These T cell receptor beta chains were read from a single sample in a study of CD8+CD57+ T cells in acquired aplastic anemia. TCRdb called the reads again in MiXCR, with one record for every CDR3 protein. This sample has about 190,000 distinct CDR3 sequences, with roughly 56% found just once. Sequenced: sorted CD4+, CD8+, or CD8+CD57+ T cells (not recorded which) from PBMCs. Receptor source: a human donor in good health, serving as a control. Both conserved end residues are part of each CDR3. D genes are given only for firm matches. Expanded clones get a size class; other rows say once, few or many, or leave the size out.

abundance	v_gene	j_gene	d_gene	CDR3aa	CDR3nt
-	TRBV12-3/TRBV12-4	TRBJ1-5	-	CASSHGWGTDTQHF	TGTGCCAGCAGCCACGGTTGGGGTACAGATACGCAGCATTTT
-	TRBV13	TRBJ1-1	-	CASSFGQSDTEAFF	TGCGCCAGCAGCTTTGGACAGTCGGACACTGAAGCCTTCTTT
-	TRBV2	TRBJ1-2	TRBD1	CASSEQTGSYGYTF	TGTGCCAGCAGTGAACAGACAGGGAGCTATGGCTACACCTTC
-	TRBV7-9	TRBJ2-6	-	CASSPTVIGTGANVLTF	TGTGCCAGCAGCCCGACTGTTATCGGGACTGGGGCCAACGTCCTGACTTTC
-	TRBV15	TRBJ2-2	TRBD1	CATSRAQGAESGELFF	TGTGCCACCAGCAGAGCACAGGGGGCGGAAAGCGGGGAGCTGTTTTTT
once	TRBV24-1	TRBJ1-3	-	CATSDSDGLTSGNTIYF	TGTGCCACCAGTGATTCGGACGGCCTTACCTCTGGAAACACCATATATTTT
many	TRBV20-1	TRBJ1-2	TRBD1	CSVHVGQGAPNYGYTF	TGCAGTGTCCACGTGGGACAGGGGGCACCTAACTATGGCTACACCTTC
-	TRBV5-1	TRBJ2-7	-	CASSLSAASYEQYF	TGCGCCAGCAGCTTGAGTGCCGCCAGCTACGAGCAGTACTTC
-	TRBV29-1	TRBJ2-7	TRBD2	CSVFGLAGSYNEQYF	TGCAGCGTCTTCGGACTAGCGGGCTCCTACAATGAGCAGTACTTC
-	TRBV2	TRBJ2-7	-	CASTTSRGPEQYF	TGTGCCAGCACAACATCCCGGGGCCCCGAGCAGTACTTC
many	TRBV20-1	TRBJ2-1	TRBD1	CSAPGQVYNEQFF	TGCAGTGCTCCCGGACAGGTTTACAATGAGCAGTTCTTC
many	TRBV7-3	TRBJ2-2	TRBD1	CASSRDRVDTGELFF	TGTGCCAGCAGCCGGGACAGGGTGGACACCGGGGAGCTGTTTTTT
-	TRBV5-6	TRBJ2-3	-	CASSLAQGLDTQYF	TGTGCCAGCAGCTTAGCCCAGGGCTTGGATACGCAGTATTTT
-	TRBV5-6	TRBJ2-1	-	CASSYISGEQFF	TGTGCCAGCAGCTATATTAGCGGCGAGCAGTTCTTC
many	TRBV4-3	TRBJ2-7	-	CASSQDGLREQYF	TGCGCCAGCAGCCAGGACGGTCTTAGGGAGCAGTACTTC
-	TRBV20-1	TRBJ1-6	-	CSARPGVNPSRNSPLHF	TGCAGTGCTAGACCAGGGGTCAACCCGAGCCGAAATTCACCCCTCCACTTT
many	TRBV7-6	TRBJ1-3	-	CASSLEAKLSGNTIYF	TGTGCCAGCAGCTTAGAGGCGAAACTCTCTGGAAACACCATATATTTT
-	TRBV24-1	TRBJ2-3	-	CATSGPSDTQYF	TGTGCCACCAGTGGTCCTTCAGATACGCAGTATTTT
once	TRBV25-1	TRBJ2-3	TRBD2	CASSVIWTSGTDTQYF	TGTGCCAGCAGTGTAATCTGGACTAGCGGGACAGATACGCAGTATTTT
many	TRBV3-1	TRBJ2-7	TRBD1	CASSQEGGRGTYEQYF	TGTGCCAGCAGCCAAGAAGGGGGCAGGGGGACCTACGAGCAGTACTTC
-	TRBV2	TRBJ1-1	-	CASSGGGRYTEAFF	TGTGCCAGCAGTGGGGGGGGGCGGTACACTGAAGCTTTCTTT
-	TRBV9	TRBJ1-2	TRBD1	CASSVDKGRGVDPGQNYGYTF	TGTGCCAGCAGCGTAGACAAAGGAAGGGGTGTCGATCCGGGACAGAACTATGGCTACACCTTC
-	TRBV5-1	TRBJ1-2	-	CASSLGGYGDYGYTF	TGCGCCAGCAGCTTGGGTGGGTATGGTGACTATGGCTACACCTTC
-	TRBV24-1	TRBJ1-2	TRBD1	CATSDPPRDSLFSGNTF	TGTGCCACCAGTGATCCCCCGAGGGACAGCCTTTTCTCTGGAAACACCTTC
-	TRBV5-1	TRBJ1-2	TRBD1	CASSYLQGDYGYTF	TGCGCCAGCAGCTATCTACAGGGGGACTATGGCTACACCTTC
-	TRBV7-9	TRBJ2-7	TRBD1	CASSLEQGASSYEQYF	TGTGCCAGCAGCTTAGAGCAGGGGGCGAGCTCCTACGAGCAGTACTTC
-	TRBV7-6	TRBJ2-2	-	CASSSDIGSGELFF	TGTGCCAGCAGCTCAGACATCGGGTCCGGGGAGCTGTTTTTT
many	TRBV7-9	TRBJ1-1	-	CASSLWTPNTEAFF	TGTGCCAGCAGCTTATGGACACCGAACACTGAAGCTTTCTTT
-	TRBV25-1	TRBJ1-6	-	CASSQRGRNSPLHF	TGTGCCAGCAGTCAACGTGGGAGGAATTCACCCCTCCACTTT
many	TRBV19	TRBJ1-2	-	CASTLSVGQEKGYTF	TGTGCCAGTACGTTAAGCGTTGGCCAGGAGAAGGGCTACACCTTC
few	TRBV27	TRBJ1-2	-	CASSLRPHRDALYGYTF	TGTGCCAGTTCCCTTCGACCCCACAGGGACGCCCTCTATGGCTACACCTTC
many	TRBV28	TRBJ2-7	-	CASTQGKLYEQYF	TGTGCCAGCACCCAGGGGAAACTCTACGAGCAGTACTTC
-	TRBV10-3	TRBJ2-7	TRBD1	CAAATGTAGYEQYF	TGTGCCGCCGCTACCGGGACAGCCGGATACGAGCAGTACTTC
-	TRBV20-1	TRBJ2-3	TRBD2	CSARYPAGGRDTQYF	TGCAGTGCTAGGTATCCAGCGGGGGGGCGCGATACGCAGTATTTT
-	TRBV7-2	TRBJ1-1	-	CASSLMSGRYTEAFF	TGTGCCAGCAGCTTAATGTCGGGGAGGTACACTGAAGCTTTCTTT
-	TRBV5-5	TRBJ2-3	TRBD1	CASSLDRVSDTQYF	TGTGCCAGCAGCCTGGACAGGGTATCAGATACGCAGTATTTT
many	TRBV5-1	TRBJ2-5	-	CASSVRDGAQETQYF	TGCGCCAGCAGCGTCCGGGACGGGGCCCAAGAGACCCAGTACTTC
many	TRBV6-1	TRBJ1-1	-	CASSEAQLNTEAFF	TGTGCCAGCAGTGAAGCGCAGTTGAACACTGAAGCTTTCTTT
-	TRBV10-3	TRBJ1-2	TRBD1	CANAPGTDPTGYTF	TGTGCCAACGCCCCCGGGACAGATCCAACGGGCTACACCTTC
few	TRBV24-1	TRBJ2-7	TRBD1	CATTGTGVSYEQYF	TGTGCCACCACCGGGACAGGGGTCTCCTACGAGCAGTACTTC
-	TRBV2	TRBJ2-5	TRBD1	CASSEGDRGQETQYF	TGTGCCAGCAGTGAAGGGGACAGGGGGCAAGAGACCCAGTACTTC
once	TRBV29-1	TRBJ2-7	-	CSVGGVDRGEQYF	TGCAGCGTTGGAGGCGTAGATCGGGGCGAGCAGTACTTC
-	TRBV2	TRBJ1-6	-	CASRVSYNSPLHF	TGTGCCAGCAGAGTTAGTTATAATTCACCCCTCCACTTT
many	TRBV7-3	TRBJ2-7	-	CASSLTPIGAVYEQYF	TGTGCCAGCAGCTTAACCCCGATCGGGGCAGTCTACGAGCAGTACTTC
few	TRBV19	TRBJ1-4	TRBD1	CASSSTQGRNEKLFF	TGTGCCAGTAGTAGCACACAGGGGAGGAATGAAAAACTGTTTTTT